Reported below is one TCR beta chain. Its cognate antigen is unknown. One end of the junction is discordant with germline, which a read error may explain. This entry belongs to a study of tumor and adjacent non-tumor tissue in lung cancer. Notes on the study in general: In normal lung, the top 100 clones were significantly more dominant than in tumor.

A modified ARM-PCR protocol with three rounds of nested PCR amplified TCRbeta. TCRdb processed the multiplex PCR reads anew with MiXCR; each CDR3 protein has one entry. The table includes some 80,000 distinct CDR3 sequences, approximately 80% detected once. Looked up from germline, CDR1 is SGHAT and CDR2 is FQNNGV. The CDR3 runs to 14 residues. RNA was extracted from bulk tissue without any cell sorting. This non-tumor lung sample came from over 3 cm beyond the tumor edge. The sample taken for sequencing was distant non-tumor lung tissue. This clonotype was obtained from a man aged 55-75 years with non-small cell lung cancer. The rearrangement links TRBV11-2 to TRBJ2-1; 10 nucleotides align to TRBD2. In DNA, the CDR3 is TGTGCCAGTAGCTCTAGCGGGGGATACAATGAGCAGTTGTTC. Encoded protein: CASSSSGGYNEQLF.